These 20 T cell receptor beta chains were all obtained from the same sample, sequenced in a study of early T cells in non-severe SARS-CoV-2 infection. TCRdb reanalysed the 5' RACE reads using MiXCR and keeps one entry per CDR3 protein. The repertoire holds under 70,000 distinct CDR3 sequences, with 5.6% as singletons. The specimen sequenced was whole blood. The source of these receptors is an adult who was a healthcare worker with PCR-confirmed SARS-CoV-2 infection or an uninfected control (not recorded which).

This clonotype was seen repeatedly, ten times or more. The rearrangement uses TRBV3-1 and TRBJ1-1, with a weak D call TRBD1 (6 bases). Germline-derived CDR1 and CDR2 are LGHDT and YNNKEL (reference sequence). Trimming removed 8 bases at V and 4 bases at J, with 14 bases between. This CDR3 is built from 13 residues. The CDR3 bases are TGTGCCAGCTGCCTCAGAGGGGGCACTGAAGCTTTCTTT. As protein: CASCLRGGTEAFF.

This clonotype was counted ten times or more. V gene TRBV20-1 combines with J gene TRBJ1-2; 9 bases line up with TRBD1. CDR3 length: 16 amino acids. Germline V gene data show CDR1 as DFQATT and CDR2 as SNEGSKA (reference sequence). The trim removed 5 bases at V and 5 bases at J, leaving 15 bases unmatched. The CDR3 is CSAGTRGQGDGYGYTF. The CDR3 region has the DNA TGCAGTGCTGGGACTAGGGGACAGGGTGACGGGTATGGCTACACCTTC.

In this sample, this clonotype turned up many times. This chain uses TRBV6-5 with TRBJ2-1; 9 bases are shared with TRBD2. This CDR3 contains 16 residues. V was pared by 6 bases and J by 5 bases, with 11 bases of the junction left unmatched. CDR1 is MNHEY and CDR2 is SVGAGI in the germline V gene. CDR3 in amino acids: CASSLRPAGGNNEQFF. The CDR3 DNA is TGTGCCAGCAGCCTACGACCAGCGGGGGGTAACAATGAGCAGTTCTTC.

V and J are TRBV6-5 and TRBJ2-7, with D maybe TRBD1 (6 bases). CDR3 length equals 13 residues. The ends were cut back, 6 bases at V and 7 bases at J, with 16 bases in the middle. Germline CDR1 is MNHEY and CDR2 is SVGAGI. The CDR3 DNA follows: TGTGCCAGCAGCCCGGGACACCTCTTAGAGCAGTACTTC. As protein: CASSPGHLLEQYF.

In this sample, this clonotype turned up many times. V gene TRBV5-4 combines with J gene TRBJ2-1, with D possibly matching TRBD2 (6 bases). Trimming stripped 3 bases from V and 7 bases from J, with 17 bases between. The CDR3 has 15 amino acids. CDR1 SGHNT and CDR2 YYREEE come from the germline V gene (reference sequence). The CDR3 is CASSSRRVADNEQFF. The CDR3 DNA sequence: TGTGCCAGCAGCTCGAGGAGAGTAGCGGATAATGAGCAGTTCTTC.

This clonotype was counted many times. This chain's CDR3 is CSAREPTRWADTQYF. The DNA of the CDR3 is TGCAGTGCTAGAGAACCGACTAGATGGGCAGATACGCAGTATTTT. The genes are TRBV20-1 and TRBJ2-3, with TRBD2 as a possible D gene (6 bases). This CDR3 contains 15 residues. CDR1 and CDR2 (germline): DFQATT, SNEGSKA (reference sequence). V was shortened by 0 bases and J by 4 bases, with 14 bases between the two germline ends.

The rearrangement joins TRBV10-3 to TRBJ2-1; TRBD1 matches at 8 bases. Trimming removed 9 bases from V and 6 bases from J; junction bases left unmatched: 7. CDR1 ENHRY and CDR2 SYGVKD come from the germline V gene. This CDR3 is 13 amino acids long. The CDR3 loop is CAMNDRGGNEQFF. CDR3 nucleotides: TGTGCCATGAATGACAGGGGTGGCAATGAGCAGTTCTTC.

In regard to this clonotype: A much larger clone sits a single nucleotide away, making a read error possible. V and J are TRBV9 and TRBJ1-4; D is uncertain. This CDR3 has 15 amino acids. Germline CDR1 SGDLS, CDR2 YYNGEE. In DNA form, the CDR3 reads TGTGCCAGCAGCGGAGGAGGGCAGTTTAATAAAAAACTGTTTTTT. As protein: CASSGGGQFNKKLFF.

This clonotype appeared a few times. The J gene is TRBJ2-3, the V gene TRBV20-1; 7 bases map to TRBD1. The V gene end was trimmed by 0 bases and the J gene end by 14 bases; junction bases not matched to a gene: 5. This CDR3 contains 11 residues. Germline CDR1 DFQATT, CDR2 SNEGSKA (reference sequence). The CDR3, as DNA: TGCAGTGCTAGAGAGGGCCCAGGGGGGTATTTT. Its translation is CSAREGPGGYF.

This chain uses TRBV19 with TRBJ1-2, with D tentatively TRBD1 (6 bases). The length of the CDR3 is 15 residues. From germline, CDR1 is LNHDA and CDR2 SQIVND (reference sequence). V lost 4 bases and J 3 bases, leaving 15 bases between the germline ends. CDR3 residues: CASSTRDNFYYGYTF. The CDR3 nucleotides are TGTGCCAGTAGTACCCGGGACAACTTCTACTATGGCTACACCTTC.

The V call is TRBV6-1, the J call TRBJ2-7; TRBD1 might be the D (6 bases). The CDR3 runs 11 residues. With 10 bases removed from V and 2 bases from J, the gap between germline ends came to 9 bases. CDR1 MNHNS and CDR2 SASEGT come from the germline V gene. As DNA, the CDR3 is TGTGCCACCAGGACAGCCTACGAGCAGTACTTC. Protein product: CATRTAYEQYF.

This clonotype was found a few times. DNA for the CDR3: TGTGCCAGCAGCGTCCGGGACAGAGCCTCCTTGGGCGAGCAGTACTTC. This codes for CASSVRDRASLGEQYF. The chain combines TRBV9 with TRBJ2-7; 7 bases are shared with TRBD1. This CDR3 comprises 16 residues. Germline V gene data show CDR1 as SGDLS and CDR2 as YYNGEE. Trimming cost V 2 bases and J 6 bases; bases outside gene matches: 14.

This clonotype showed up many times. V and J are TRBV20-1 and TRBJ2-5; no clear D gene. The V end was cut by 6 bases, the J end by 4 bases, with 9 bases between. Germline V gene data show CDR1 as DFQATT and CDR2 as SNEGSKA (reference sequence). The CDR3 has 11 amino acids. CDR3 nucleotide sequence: TGCAGTGCCACACCTCCAGAGACCCAGTACTTC. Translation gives CSATPPETQYF.

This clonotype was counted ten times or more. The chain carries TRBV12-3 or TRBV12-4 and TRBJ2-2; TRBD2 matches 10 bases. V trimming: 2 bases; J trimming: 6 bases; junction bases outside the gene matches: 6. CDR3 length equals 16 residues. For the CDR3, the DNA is TGTGCCAGCAGTTTAAAGGCCCTAGCGGGAGCCGGGGAGCTGTTTTTT. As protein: CASSLKALAGAGELFF.

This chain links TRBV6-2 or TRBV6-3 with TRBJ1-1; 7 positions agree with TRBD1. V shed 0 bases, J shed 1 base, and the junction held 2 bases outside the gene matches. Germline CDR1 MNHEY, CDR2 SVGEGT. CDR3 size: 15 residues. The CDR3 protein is CASSYSYRGNTEAFF. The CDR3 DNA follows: TGTGCCAGCAGTTACTCGTACAGGGGGAACACTGAAGCTTTCTTT.

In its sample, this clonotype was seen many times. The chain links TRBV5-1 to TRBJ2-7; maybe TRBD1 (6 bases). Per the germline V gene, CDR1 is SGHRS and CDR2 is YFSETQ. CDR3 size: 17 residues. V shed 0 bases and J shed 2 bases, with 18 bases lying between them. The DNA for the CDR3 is TGCGCCAGCAGCTTGGGGACAGCCTTGTCAGCTCCCTACGAGCAGTACTTC. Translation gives CASSLGTALSAPYEQYF.

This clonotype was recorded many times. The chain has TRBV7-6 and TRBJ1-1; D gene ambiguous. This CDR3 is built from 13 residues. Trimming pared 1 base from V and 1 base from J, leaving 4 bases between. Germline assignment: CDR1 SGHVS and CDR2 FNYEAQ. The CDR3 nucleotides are TGTGCCAGCAGCTTAGACAGGAACACTGAAGCTTTCTTT. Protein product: CASSLDRNTEAFF.

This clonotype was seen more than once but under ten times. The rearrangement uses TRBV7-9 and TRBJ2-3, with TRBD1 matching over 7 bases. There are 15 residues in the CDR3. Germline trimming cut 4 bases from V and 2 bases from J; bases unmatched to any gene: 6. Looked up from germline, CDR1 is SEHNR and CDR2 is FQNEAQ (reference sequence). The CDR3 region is CASSSDRSYTDTQYF. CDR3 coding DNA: TGTGCCAGCAGCTCGGACAGGTCCTACACAGATACGCAGTATTTT. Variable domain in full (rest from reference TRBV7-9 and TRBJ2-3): DTGVSQNPRHKITKRGQNVTFRCDPISEHNRLYWYRQTLGQGPEFLTYFQNEAQLEKSRLLSDRFSAERPKGSFSTLEIQRTEQGDSAMYLCASSSDRSYTDTQYFGPGTRLTVL.

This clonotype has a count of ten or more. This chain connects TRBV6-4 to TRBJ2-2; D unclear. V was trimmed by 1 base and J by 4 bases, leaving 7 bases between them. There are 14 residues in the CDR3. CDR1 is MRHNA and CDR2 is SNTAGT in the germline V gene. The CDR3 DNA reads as TGTGCCAGCAGTGACTGGTCCGGCACCGGGGAGCTGTTTTTT. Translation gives CASSDWSGTGELFF.

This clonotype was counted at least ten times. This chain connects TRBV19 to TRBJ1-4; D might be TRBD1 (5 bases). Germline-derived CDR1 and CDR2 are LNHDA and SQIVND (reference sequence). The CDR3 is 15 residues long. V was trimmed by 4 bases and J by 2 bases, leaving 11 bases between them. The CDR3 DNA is TGTGCCAGTAGTACAGGGACTCTCACTAATGAAAAACTGTTTTTT. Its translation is CASSTGTLTNEKLFF.